These 8 T cell receptor beta chains were all obtained from the same sample, sequenced in a study of cytomegalovirus exposure and HLA in healthy donors. Sequencing used immunoSEQ multiplex PCR; TCRdb keeps in-frame clones, though not all of them. This sample has about 160,000 clones; about 90% occur once, and the top ten carry 3% to 3.5%. The sequencing sample was made of PBMCs. These receptors came from a woman under 30 in good health and CMV-seropositive.

The V gene is TRBV7-6, the J gene TRBJ2-7; D possibly corresponds to TRBD1 (6 bases). Germline-derived CDR1 and CDR2 are SGHVS and FNYEAQ. Trimming took off 5 bases at V and 5 bases at J, with 13 bases between the two ends. The CDR3 is 13 residues long. The CDR3 protein is CASSPRGTHEQYF. Written as DNA, the CDR3 is TGTGCCAGCAGCCCAAGGGGGACCCACGAGCAGTACTTC.

This clone was picked up one time. The chain uses TRBV4-1 and TRBJ2-1; 11 positions agree with TRBD2. Germline-derived CDR1 and CDR2 are MGHRA and YSYEKL. The CDR3 spans 20 residues. V was pared by 4 bases and J by 2 bases, with 16 bases of the junction left unmatched. Written as DNA, the CDR3 is TGCGCCAGCAGCCCAGGTGGCTTAGCGGGAGGGGGGCCTACCTACAATGAGCAGTTCTTC. Its translation is CASSPGGLAGGGPTYNEQFF.

The chain links TRBV18 to TRBJ2-5; 10 bases line up with TRBD2. This CDR3 comprises 16 residues. Unmatched junction bases numbered 11, after V lost 6 bases and J lost 4 bases. Germline assignment: CDR1 KGHSH and CDR2 LQKENI. DNA of the CDR3: TGTGCCAGCTCTCGAAGGGCTAGCGGGAGTGGAGAGACCCAGTACTTC. This translates into CASSRRASGSGETQYF.

The rearrangement joins TRBV4-1 to TRBJ1-5; TRBD1 aligns across 8 bases. Per the germline V gene, CDR1 is MGHRA and CDR2 is YSYEKL. This CDR3 region has 14 residues. With 0 bases clipped from V and 8 bases from J, the junction kept 3 bases outside the gene matches. Here the CDR3 reads CASSQDQGAKPQHF. The DNA of the CDR3 is TGCGCCAGCAGCCAAGACCAGGGGGCCAAGCCCCAGCATTTT.

The chain links TRBV30 to TRBJ2-7, with 10 bases fitting TRBD1. Germline V gene sequence: CDR1 GTSNPN, CDR2 SVGIG (reference sequence). The CDR3 totals 13 residues. V trimming: 3 bases; J trimming: 5 bases; junction bases outside the gene matches: 4. The CDR3 spells CAWSRTGGDEQYF. The CDR3 bases are TGTGCCTGGAGCAGGACAGGGGGGGACGAGCAGTACTTC.

This chain connects TRBV7-2 to TRBJ1-2; D remains unclear. Trimming shortened V by 1 base and J by 7 bases, and 10 bases separated the two germline ends. This CDR3 spans 13 amino acids. Germline V gives CDR1 SGHTA, CDR2 FQGNSA. The chain's CDR3 is CASSLGGPGGYTF. CDR3 sequence (DNA): TGTGCCAGCAGCTTAGGAGGTCCGGGTGGCTACACCTTC. The full variable domain, its missing parts supplied by reference TRBV7-2 and TRBJ1-2, is GAGVSQSPSNKVTEKGKDVELRCDPISGHTALYWYRQSLGQGLEFLIYFQGNSAPDKSGLPSDRFSAERTGGSVSTLTIQRTQQEDSAVYLCASSLGGPGGYTFGSGTRLTVV.

V is TRBV18 and J is TRBJ2-7, with 8 bases fitting TRBD1. CDR3 length equals 14 residues. The V gene end was trimmed by 2 bases and the J gene end by 3 bases; junction bases not matched to a gene: 3. Germline V CDR1 and CDR2: KGHSH, LQKENI. Here the CDR3 reads CASSPGDRGYEQYF. DNA for the CDR3: TGTGCCAGCTCACCAGGTGACAGGGGCTACGAGCAGTACTTC.

The rearrangement uses TRBV6-5 and TRBJ1-5, with D tentatively TRBD1 (5 bases). CDR3 size: 14 residues. Germline V gene lookup returns CDR1 MNHEY and CDR2 SVGAGI. Trimming stripped 4 bases from V and 0 bases from J, with 7 bases between. The CDR3 is CASSFDSSNQPQHF. CDR3 in DNA: TGTGCCAGCAGTTTCGACAGTAGCAATCAGCCCCAGCATTTT.